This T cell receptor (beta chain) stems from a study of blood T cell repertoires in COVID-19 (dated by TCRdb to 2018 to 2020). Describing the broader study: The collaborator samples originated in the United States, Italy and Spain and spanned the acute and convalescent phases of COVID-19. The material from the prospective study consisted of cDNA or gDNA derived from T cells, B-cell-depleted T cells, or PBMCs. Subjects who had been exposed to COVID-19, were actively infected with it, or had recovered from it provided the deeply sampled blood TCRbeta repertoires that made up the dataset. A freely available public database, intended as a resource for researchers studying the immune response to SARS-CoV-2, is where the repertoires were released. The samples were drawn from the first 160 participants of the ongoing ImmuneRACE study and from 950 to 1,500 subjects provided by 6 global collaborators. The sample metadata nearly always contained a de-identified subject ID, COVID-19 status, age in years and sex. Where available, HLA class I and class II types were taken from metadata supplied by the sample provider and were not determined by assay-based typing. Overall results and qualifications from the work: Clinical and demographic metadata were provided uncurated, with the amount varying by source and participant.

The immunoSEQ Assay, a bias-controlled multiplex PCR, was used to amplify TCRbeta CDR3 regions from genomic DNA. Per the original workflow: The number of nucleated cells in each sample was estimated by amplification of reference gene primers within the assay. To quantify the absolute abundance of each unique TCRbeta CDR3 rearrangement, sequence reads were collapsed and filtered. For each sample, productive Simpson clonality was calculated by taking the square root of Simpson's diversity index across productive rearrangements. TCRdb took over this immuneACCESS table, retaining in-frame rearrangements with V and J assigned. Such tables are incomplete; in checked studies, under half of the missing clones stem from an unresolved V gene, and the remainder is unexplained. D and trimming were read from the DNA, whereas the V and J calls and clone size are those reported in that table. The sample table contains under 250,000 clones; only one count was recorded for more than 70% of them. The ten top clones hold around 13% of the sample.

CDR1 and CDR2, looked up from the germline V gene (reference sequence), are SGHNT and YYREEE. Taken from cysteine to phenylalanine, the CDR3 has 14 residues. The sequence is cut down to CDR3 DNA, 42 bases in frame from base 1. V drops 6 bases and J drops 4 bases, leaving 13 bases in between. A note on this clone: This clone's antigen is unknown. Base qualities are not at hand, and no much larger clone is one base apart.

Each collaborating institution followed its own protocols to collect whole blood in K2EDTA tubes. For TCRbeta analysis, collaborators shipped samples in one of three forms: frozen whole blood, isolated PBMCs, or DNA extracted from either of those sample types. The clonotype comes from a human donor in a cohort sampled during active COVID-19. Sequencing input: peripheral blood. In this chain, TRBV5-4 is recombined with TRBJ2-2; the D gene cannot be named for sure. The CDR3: CASMKESSTGELFF. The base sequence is TGTGCCAGCATGAAGGAGTCCAGCACCGGGGAGCTGTTTTTT.